A selection of T cell receptor beta chains follows, all from one sample in a study of T-cell memory formation after mild COVID-19. Via MiXCR, TCRdb re-called the 5' RACE reads, giving one row per CDR3 protein. Altogether almost 350,000 distinct CDR3 sequences are present, roughly 20% being singletons, with the ten largest covering around 20%. Material: PBMCs or a T cell subset sorted from them (not recorded which). These TCRs come from a man between 18 and 35 years old who had mild COVID-19 (a few samples of this study predate the infection). Cell type and time point are not known. Both conserved end residues are part of each CDR3.

TRBV16	TRBJ1-2	CASSQWDSYGYTF
TRBV4-2	TRBJ2-7	CASSQAAHSGGAYEQYF
TRBV27	TRBJ2-7	CASAAGAPYEQYF
TRBV7-2	TRBJ2-5	CASSFRLAVQETQYF
TRBV12-3/TRBV12-4	TRBJ2-1	CASSPLAGGKGEQFF
TRBV6-6	TRBJ1-6	CASRPGQGSTLHF
TRBV24-1	TRBJ2-1	CATSGTPPNEQFF
TRBV20-1	TRBJ1-2	CSARAAYGYTF
TRBV2	TRBJ2-2	CASSVAGTTGELFF
TRBV27	TRBJ2-4	CASSLTGSKNIQYF
TRBV7-6	TRBJ2-3	CASSLSKERRTTASTDTQYF
TRBV9	TRBJ2-1	CASSVGTSYNEQFF
TRBV6-5	TRBJ1-5	CASRPSIGGQPQHF